The T cell receptor (beta chain) described here comes from a study of cytomegalovirus exposure and HLA in healthy donors. The study's findings and limits: TRBV6-2, TRBV6-3 and some other V segments were excluded as indistinguishable. Most TCR beta V segments were productive about 87% or about 30% of the time in an earlier analysis. The study flagged about 160 TCR beta chains as cytomegalovirus-associated.

It was with 60 Vbeta and 13 Jbeta primers that the PCR ran. Profiling relied on immunoSEQ multiplex PCR, and the TCRdb table lists in-frame clones only, not all of them. The table shows more than 45,000 clones, with around 68% occurring only once. On this clone: What it recognizes is unknown.

The CDR3 length is 14 residues. V shed 7 bases and J 5 bases; nucleotides not matched to a gene: 10. The V gene's germline CDR1 is LNHDA and CDR2 SQIVND (reference sequence). The sample comprised PBMCs. The V and J genes are TRBV19 and TRBJ1-2, with 7 bases that match TRBD1. The sequence was obtained from a man aged 25-40 years in good health and CMV-seronegative. Here the CDR3 reads CASTPGTALYGYTF. The DNA of the CDR3 is TGTGCCAGTACCCCCGGGACAGCACTTTATGGCTACACCTTC.